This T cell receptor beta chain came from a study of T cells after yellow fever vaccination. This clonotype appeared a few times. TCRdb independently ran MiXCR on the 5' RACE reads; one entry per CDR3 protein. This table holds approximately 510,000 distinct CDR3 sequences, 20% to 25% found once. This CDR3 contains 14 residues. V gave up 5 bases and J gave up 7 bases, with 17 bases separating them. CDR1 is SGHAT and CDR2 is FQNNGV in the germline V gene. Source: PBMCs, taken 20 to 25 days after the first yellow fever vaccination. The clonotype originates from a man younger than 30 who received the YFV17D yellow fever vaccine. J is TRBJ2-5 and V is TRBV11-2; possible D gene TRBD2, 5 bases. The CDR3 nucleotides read TGTGCCAGCAGCGAGGGAAGGGCCACCGGGACCCAGTACTTC. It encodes CASSEGRATGTQYF. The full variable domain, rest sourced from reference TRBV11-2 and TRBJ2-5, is EAGVAQSPRYKIIEKRQSVAFWCNPISGHATLYWYQQILGQGPKLLIQFQNNGVVDDSQLPKDRFSAERLKGVDSTLKIQPAKLEDSAVYLCASSEGRATGTQYFGPGTRLLVL.